A selection of T cell receptor beta chains follows, all from one sample in a study of shared clonotypes between healthy human individuals. Method: immunoSEQ multiplex PCR; TCRdb's copy keeps in-frame clones and lacks some. The sample yields more than 2,000,000 clones, approximately 90% seen once. Sequences were obtained from naive CD4+ T cells sorted from blood. These receptors were obtained from a man aged 18 to 30 in good health. The CDR3 runs from the conserved cysteine through the conserved F or W. Fields, in order: J gene, D gene, V gene, clone size, CDR3 protein, CDR3 DNA. D genes are given only for firm matches. Clone sizes are given selectively: once, few, many, or a class where the clone is expanded.

TRBJ2-3,TRBD2,TRBV4-1,-,CASSQESGIWGTDTQYF,TGCGCCAGCAGCCAAGAAAGCGGGATATGGGGCACAGATACGCAGTATTTT
TRBJ2-7,-,TRBV7-5,-,CAGGPGGGSYEQYF,TGTGCCGGAGGACCAGGGGGCGGCTCCTACGAGCAGTACTTC
TRBJ1-1,-,TRBV18,-,CASSPGPPGTEAFF,TGTGCCAGCTCACCGGGTCCCCCCGGAACTGAAGCTTTCTTT
TRBJ2-7,TRBD2,TRBV7-2,-,CASSLVPLAGGPYEQYF,TGTGCCAGCAGCTTAGTTCCACTAGCGGGAGGGCCCTACGAGCAGTACTTC
TRBJ1-2,-,TRBV21-1,-,CASRGRFYGYTF,TGTGCCAGCAGAGGACGGTTCTATGGCTACACCTTC
TRBJ2-7,TRBD1,TRBV10-3,-,CAISAGTGSYEQYF,TGTGCCATCAGTGCCGGGACAGGTTCCTACGAGCAGTACTTC
TRBJ2-7,-,TRBV11-2,-,CASSLQGVSYEQYF,TGTGCCAGCAGCTTACAGGGTGTCTCCTACGAGCAGTACTTC
TRBJ2-5,TRBD2,TRBV28,-,CASSLYQVGAELAWGETQYF,TGTGCCAGCAGTTTATATCAGGTGGGAGCGGAACTAGCGTGGGGAGAGACCCAGTACTTC
TRBJ1-2,TRBD1,TRBV4-3,-,CASSQDGTGWNYGYTF,TGCGCCAGCAGCCAAGACGGGACAGGGTGGAACTATGGCTACACCTTC
TRBJ2-7,TRBD2,TRBV5-1,-,CASSTDYLAGKYEQYF,TGCGCCAGCAGCACCGACTACTTAGCGGGAAAATACGAGCAGTACTTC
TRBJ2-1,-,TRBV7-9,-,CASSFEGPGVYNEQFF,TGTGCCAGCAGCTTCGAAGGGCCAGGAGTATACAATGAGCAGTTCTTC
TRBJ2-6,-,TRBV19,-,CATKRTSGANVLTF,TGTGCCACTAAACGGACCTCTGGGGCCAACGTCCTGACTTTC
TRBJ2-7,-,TRBV7-9,-,CASSLAQGSLYEQYF,TGTGCCAGCAGCTTAGCGCAGGGGTCACTCTACGAGCAGTACTTC
TRBJ1-5,-,TRBV6-6,-,CASTREGNQPQHF,TGTGCCAGTACTAGGGAGGGCAATCAGCCCCAGCATTTT
TRBJ1-3,-,TRBV9,-,CASSVESSGNTIYF,TGTGCCAGCAGCGTCGAAAGCTCTGGAAACACCATATATTTT
TRBJ2-7,TRBD2,TRBV10-3,-,CAISESRTSGTFYEQYF,TGTGCCATCAGTGAGTCCCGGACTAGCGGGACTTTCTACGAGCAGTACTTC
TRBJ1-4,-,TRBV28,-,CASSLSGAANEKLFF,TGTGCCAGCAGTTTATCCGGGGCCGCTAATGAAAAACTGTTTTTT
TRBJ2-3,-,TRBV5-1,-,CASSATRQPDTQYF,TGCGCCAGCAGCGCAACTCGGCAGCCAGATACGCAGTATTTT
TRBJ2-5,-,TRBV30,-,CAWRGWRSYGAQYF,TGTGCCTGGAGGGGCTGGCGGTCCTATGGGGCCCAGTACTTC
TRBJ2-1,TRBD2,TRBV13,-,CASSSHWASGSYINEQFF,TGTGCCAGCAGCTCTCATTGGGCTAGCGGGAGTTATATTAATGAGCAGTTCTTC
TRBJ2-1,-,TRBV27,-,CASRGLGHEQFF,TGTGCCAGCAGGGGGCTTGGCCATGAGCAGTTCTTC
TRBJ1-2,-,TRBV28,-,CASSLTGTRLTSGGYTF,TGTGCCAGCAGTTTAACCGGGACACGACTTACCAGCGGCGGCTACACCTTC
TRBJ2-6,-,TRBV23-1,-,CASSLSFNRAGANVLTF,TGCGCCAGCAGTCTTTCCTTCAACAGGGCTGGGGCCAACGTCCTGACTTTC
TRBJ2-1,-,TRBV5-1,few,CASSLDPAGGYNEQFF,TGCGCCAGCAGCTTGGATCCCGCCGGCGGGTACAATGAGCAGTTCTTC